This TCR beta chain was recovered during a study of human T cells and chemical hapten exposure. Study context: Each week of the approximately 26-week study, patients had diphenylcyclopropenone applied to the scalp.

About this clonotype: Antigen specificity is unknown.

Overall study results and limits: No alteration of TCRs above 1 in 1000 frequency was seen with DPC sensitization.

Germline V gives CDR1 SQVTM, CDR2 ANQGSEA. CDR3 length: 13 amino acids. The J segment lost 7 bases and the V segment lost 7 bases, leaving 9 bases of the junction unmatched. Sample time point: pre-sensitization, week 0. Noted treatment: therapeutic diphenylcyclopropenone sensitization with weekly scalp DPC. Blood was collected ahead of every patch test applied. The study's library attached unique molecular identifiers to single cDNA molecules. TCRdb itself ran the RACE reads through MiXCR, one entry per CDR3 protein. The sample shows more than 300,000 distinct CDR3 sequences, around 5.5% of them seen only once.

The source is a woman aged 18-29 years with alopecia areata. Some clones in this sample may be carry-over from other donors' samples. This chain uses TRBV29-1 with TRBJ2-2; the match to TRBD1 covers 7 bases. Specimen: whole blood, collected in connection with sensitization to the hapten diphenylcyclopropenone (DPC). As DNA, the CDR3 is TGCAGCGGACAAACAGGGGATGGCGGGGAGCTGTTTTTT. Its translation: CSGQTGDGGELFF.